The clone carrying this TCR beta chain was counted many times. This sample is part of a study of T cells after yellow fever vaccination. Overall study results and limits: Clonotypes found in both CD4 and CD8 compartments made up a small share.

MiXCR was run by TCRdb on the 5' RACE reads, yielding one entry per CDR3 protein. In the table there are some 49,000 distinct CDR3 sequences, more than 6% of which are singletons. CDR3 length: 13 amino acids. V was cut by 0 bases and J by 2 bases, with 7 bases left in between. From germline, CDR1 is DFQATT and CDR2 SNEGSKA (reference sequence). Sequencing used PBMCs, either bulk or a sorted T-cell subset (CD4+, CD8+, memory, or dextramer-sorted; not recorded which), obtained 45 days after the yellow fever booster vaccination. The sequence derives from a young man who received the YFV17D yellow fever vaccine. The chain joins TRBV20-1 to TRBJ1-1; D unresolved. This chain's CDR3 is CSARDHLNTEAFF. The CDR3 region has the DNA TGCAGTGCTAGAGATCATCTCAACACTGAAGCTTTCTTT.